This entry is about one TCR beta chain. Its cognate antigen is unknown. This CDR3 spans 13 amino acids. V lost 4 bases, J lost 8 bases, and 4 bases stayed unmatched. Germline V lookup: CDR1 SGHRS, CDR2 YFSETQ. These data belong to a study of human versus mouse CDR3 diversity and MHC coevolution. General study results and limits: The lowest clonal inequality scores came from most of the three human donors. In humans, T-cell selection involved five or six MHC II alleles. Human CDR3s averaged more deletions and insertions than mouse CDR3s.

Method: immunoSEQ multiplex PCR; TCRdb's copy keeps in-frame clones and lacks some. The data hold about 77,000 clones, with around 90% observed a single time. The sample taken for sequencing was naive CD4+ T cells from blood. Subset reported: CD45RO-negative CD62L-positive naive CD4 T cells. The clonotype comes from a person between 25 and 70 years old in good health. The chain recombines TRBV5-1 with TRBJ2-1; 9 nucleotides match TRBD1. The CDR3 DNA follows: TGCGCCAGCAGCCCGGGACAGGGCTATGAGCAGTTCTTC. Its protein is CASSPGQGYEQFF.